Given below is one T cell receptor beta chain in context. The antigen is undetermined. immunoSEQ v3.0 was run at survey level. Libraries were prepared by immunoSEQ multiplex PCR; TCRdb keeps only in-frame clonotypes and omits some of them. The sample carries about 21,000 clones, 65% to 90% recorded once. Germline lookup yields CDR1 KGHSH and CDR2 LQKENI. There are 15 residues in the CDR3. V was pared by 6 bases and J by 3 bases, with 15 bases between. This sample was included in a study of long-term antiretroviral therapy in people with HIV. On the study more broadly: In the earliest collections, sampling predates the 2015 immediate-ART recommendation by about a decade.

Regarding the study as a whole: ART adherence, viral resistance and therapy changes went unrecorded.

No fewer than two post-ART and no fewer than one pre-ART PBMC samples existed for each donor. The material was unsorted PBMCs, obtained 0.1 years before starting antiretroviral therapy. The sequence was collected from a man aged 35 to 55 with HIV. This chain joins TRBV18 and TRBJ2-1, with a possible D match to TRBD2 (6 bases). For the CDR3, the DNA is TGTGCCAGCTCCTCACATCTGGGAGGCTACAATGAGCAGTTCTTC. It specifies CASSSHLGGYNEQFF.